These T cell receptor beta chains were read from a single sample in a study of siplizumab effects on memory and regulatory T cells. Clones were read by immunoSEQ multiplex PCR, and TCRdb kept only the in-frame ones, dropping some. The sample has tens of thousands of clones; approximately 95% are singletons. What was sequenced was non-Treg CD4+ T cells sorted from blood. These receptors came from a human donor in good health. The CDR3 runs from the conserved cysteine through the conserved F or W. D genes are given only for firm matches. Clone size is not always given. Where it is, it says once, few, many or a class for expanded clones.

clone size: once; D gene: TRBD1; V gene: TRBV10-3; J gene: TRBJ2-7; CDR3 DNA: TGTGCCATCAGGGACCGGGACAGTCCCTACGAGCAGTACTTC; CDR3 protein: CAIRDRDSPYEQYF
clone size: NA; D gene: TRBD2; V gene: TRBV10-3; J gene: TRBJ2-1; CDR3 DNA: TGTGCCATCACCTTAGGACTAGCGGACAATGAGCAGTTCTTC; CDR3 protein: CAITLGLADNEQFF
clone size: NA; D gene: NA; V gene: TRBV11-2; J gene: TRBJ1-3; CDR3 DNA: TGTGCCAGCAGCTTCAATCAGGGTGGAAACACCATATATTTT; CDR3 protein: CASSFNQGGNTIYF
clone size: once; D gene: NA; V gene: TRBV6-5; J gene: TRBJ2-7; CDR3 DNA: TGTGCCAGCAGTTACGCAGGGGCTTACGAGCAGTACTTC; CDR3 protein: CASSYAGAYEQYF
clone size: NA; D gene: NA; V gene: TRBV5-4; J gene: TRBJ2-7; CDR3 DNA: TGTGCCAGCAGCTCCCCGGCGGGCAGGGGGGGCGAGCAGTACTTC; CDR3 protein: CASSSPAGRGGEQYF
clone size: NA; D gene: TRBD2; V gene: TRBV7-2; J gene: TRBJ2-7; CDR3 DNA: TGTGCCAGCGGGCCCCGACTAGCGGGAGGGCTTTACGAGCAGTACTTC; CDR3 protein: CASGPRLAGGLYEQYF
clone size: NA; D gene: NA; V gene: TRBV5-1; J gene: TRBJ2-2; CDR3 DNA: TGCGCCAGCAGCTTGGTCAGCGGGGAGCTGTTTTTT; CDR3 protein: CASSLVSGELFF
clone size: NA; D gene: NA; V gene: TRBV18; J gene: TRBJ2-5; CDR3 DNA: TGTGCCAGCTCACCTACTCCTCTGGGCGGAGGGGAGACCCAGTACTTC; CDR3 protein: CASSPTPLGGGETQYF
clone size: NA; D gene: NA; V gene: TRBV27; J gene: TRBJ2-2; CDR3 DNA: TGTGCCAGCAGTCCCCCACTCACGGGGGCGAGGGTGAACACCGGGGAGCTGTTTTTT; CDR3 protein: CASSPPLTGARVNTGELFF
clone size: NA; D gene: NA; V gene: TRBV11-2; J gene: TRBJ1-2; CDR3 DNA: TGTGCCAGCAGCTTGGGGTTGTGGAATGGCTACACCTTC; CDR3 protein: CASSLGLWNGYTF
clone size: NA; D gene: NA; V gene: TRBV7-8; J gene: TRBJ1-2; CDR3 DNA: TGTGCCAGCAGCTTAGACGGCACCGGCTATGGCTACACCTTC; CDR3 protein: CASSLDGTGYGYTF
clone size: NA; D gene: NA; V gene: TRBV7-9; J gene: TRBJ2-7; CDR3 DNA: TGTGCCGCAATTCCCTGGGACACCGCCTCCTACGAGCAGTACTTC; CDR3 protein: CAAIPWDTASYEQYF
clone size: NA; D gene: NA; V gene: TRBV12-5; J gene: TRBJ2-6; CDR3 DNA: TGTGCTAGTGGCCGGAGCTCTGGGGCCAACGTCCTGACTTTC; CDR3 protein: CASGRSSGANVLTF
clone size: NA; D gene: NA; V gene: TRBV2; J gene: TRBJ2-1; CDR3 DNA: TGTGCCAAAGAGCCGGGACACGGCTCCTACAATGAGCAGTTCTTC; CDR3 protein: CAKEPGHGSYNEQFF
clone size: NA; D gene: NA; V gene: TRBV23-1; J gene: TRBJ2-7; CDR3 DNA: TGCGCCAGCAGTCAATCGGCCTACGAGCAGTACTTC; CDR3 protein: CASSQSAYEQYF
clone size: NA; D gene: NA; V gene: TRBV9; J gene: TRBJ2-7; CDR3 DNA: TGTGCCAGCAGCGGAGAGTTTGACGAGCAGTACTTC; CDR3 protein: CASSGEFDEQYF
clone size: NA; D gene: NA; V gene: TRBV23-1; J gene: TRBJ1-5; CDR3 DNA: TGCGCCAGCGCGGCCTCACCAGCTAATCAGCCCCAGCATTTT; CDR3 protein: CASAASPANQPQHF
clone size: NA; D gene: NA; V gene: TRBV19; J gene: TRBJ2-7; CDR3 DNA: TGTGCCAGTAGTATCTCTTTTGGCAGACTCAGCTCCTACGAGCAGTACTTC; CDR3 protein: CASSISFGRLSSYEQYF
clone size: once; D gene: TRBD1; V gene: TRBV6-5; J gene: TRBJ2-5; CDR3 DNA: TGTGCCAGCAGCCCGGACAGGGGGCGTGAGCAGTACTTC; CDR3 protein: CASSPDRGREQYF
clone size: NA; D gene: TRBD2; V gene: TRBV5-1; J gene: TRBJ2-2; CDR3 DNA: TGCGCCAGCAGCTGGCAAACAACTAGCGCTACCGGGGAGCTGTTTTTT; CDR3 protein: CASSWQTTSATGELFF
clone size: NA; D gene: TRBD1; V gene: TRBV7-8; J gene: TRBJ2-5; CDR3 DNA: TGTGCCAGCAGCAGGGGACAGGGGCTTGTAACCCAGTACTTC; CDR3 protein: CASSRGQGLVTQYF
clone size: NA; D gene: TRBD1; V gene: TRBV6-5; J gene: TRBJ2-1; CDR3 DNA: TGTGCCAGCAGTTATAGCCGGGACAGGGCCTACAATGAGCAGTTCTTC; CDR3 protein: CASSYSRDRAYNEQFF
clone size: NA; D gene: NA; V gene: TRBV6-1; J gene: TRBJ1-2; CDR3 DNA: TGTGCCAGCAGGGGGGCCGGGGGCTATGGCTACACCTTC; CDR3 protein: CASRGAGGYGYTF
clone size: NA; D gene: NA; V gene: TRBV7-2; J gene: TRBJ2-5; CDR3 DNA: TGTGCCAGCAGCTTGGGTAGCTCTCAAGAGACCCAGTACTTC; CDR3 protein: CASSLGSSQETQYF